Listed below are T cell receptor beta chains from one sample, sequenced in a study of OX40 agonist ivuxolimab in advanced cancers. Produced via immunoSEQ multiplex PCR; TCRdb's table is partial and in-frame only. Counted here are approximately 57,000 clones, 65% to 85% occurring once; the ten biggest clones make up approximately 3%. Here the sequenced sample was CD4+ or CD8+ T cells sorted from blood, taken in a trial of the OX40 agonist ivuxolimab. Receptors originate from an adult with an advanced solid tumor such as melanoma, head and neck, liver or kidney cancer. Each CDR3 is given with its conserved first and last residue. A D gene is named only where the DNA matches it firmly. Part of the rows lack a size; the others show once, few, many or a class for expanded clones.

TRBD1	-	TRBV19	TRBJ1-2	14	CASSMDRGLGGYTF	TGTGCCAGTAGTATGGACAGGGGGCTAGGTGGCTACACCTTC
-	-	TRBV18	TRBJ2-3	15	CASSPIGQRTDTQYF	TGTGCCAGCTCACCCATCGGACAGAGAACAGATACGCAGTATTTT
-	-	TRBV28	TRBJ1-6	14	CASSLGQGSSPLHF	TGTGCCAGCAGTTTAGGGCAGGGGAGTTCACCCCTCCACTTT
TRBD2	-	TRBV5-1	TRBJ2-3	13	CASGLASTDTQYF	TGCGCCAGCGGACTAGCGAGCACAGATACGCAGTATTTT
TRBD1	-	TRBV28	TRBJ1-2	13	CASKEGANYGYTF	TGTGCCAGCAAAGAGGGGGCCAACTATGGCTACACCTTC
TRBD1	-	TRBV6-5	TRBJ1-5	14	CASSRRQGRQPQHF	TGTGCCAGCAGTCGAAGACAGGGTAGGCAGCCCCAGCATTTT
-	-	TRBV19	TRBJ2-7	14	CASSIDGDLGEQYF	TGTGCCAGTAGTATAGATGGTGATTTGGGCGAGCAGTACTTC
TRBD1	once	TRBV11-2	TRBJ2-5	14	CASSPSTGRKTQYF	TGTGCCAGCAGCCCGTCGACAGGGAGAAAGACCCAGTACTTC
TRBD2	-	TRBV10-2	TRBJ2-3	17	CASIAGTSVRSTDTQYF	TGCGCCAGCATAGCCGGGACTAGCGTGAGAAGCACAGATACGCAGTATTTT
TRBD1	-	TRBV11-2	TRBJ2-7	14	CASSAGTGRHEQYF	TGTGCCAGCAGCGCCGGGACAGGGCGCCACGAGCAGTACTTC
-	-	TRBV7-8	TRBJ2-7	12	CASSLATDEQYF	TGTGCCAGCAGCTTAGCGACCGACGAGCAGTACTTC
-	-	TRBV7-8	TRBJ1-1	15	CASSAREGPNTEAFF	TGTGCCAGCAGTGCTAGGGAGGGCCCGAACACTGAAGCTTTCTTT
-	-	TRBV7-8	TRBJ2-1	14	CASSPRTGGNEQFF	TGTGCCAGCAGCCCTCGGACGGGCGGGAATGAGCAGTTCTTC
TRBD2	once	TRBV6-5	TRBJ2-7	15	CASSIGLAGSYEQYF	TGTGCCAGCAGTATCGGACTAGCGGGATCCTACGAGCAGTACTTC
TRBD2	once	TRBV15	TRBJ2-3	12	CATSGGSGTQYF	TGTGCCACCAGTGGCGGGAGTGGTACGCAGTATTTT
-	-	TRBV5-1	TRBJ2-5	14	CASSFTVAGETQYF	TGCGCCAGCAGCTTCACTGTTGCGGGTGAGACCCAGTACTTC
-	-	TRBV7-3	TRBJ2-6	17	CASSPRGGLSGANVLTF	TGTGCCAGCAGCCCCAGGGGGGGGCTCTCTGGGGCCAACGTCCTGACTTTC
-	-	TRBV28	TRBJ1-1	14	CASIGQTLNTEAFF	TGTGCCAGCATAGGACAGACCCTGAACACTGAAGCTTTCTTT
TRBD2	-	TRBV4-2	TRBJ2-5	18	CASSQDGLAGTIQETQYF	TGTGCCAGCAGCCAAGATGGGCTAGCGGGCACGATACAAGAGACCCAGTACTTC
-	few	TRBV11-1	TRBJ1-1	14	CASSLTAGNTEAFF	TGTGCCAGCAGCTTAACTGCGGGGAACACTGAAGCTTTCTTT
-	-	TRBV19	TRBJ1-2	15	CASRGWTPGFYGYTF	TGTGCCAGTAGGGGCTGGACACCCGGATTCTATGGCTACACCTTC
TRBD1	-	TRBV7-6	TRBJ1-1	15	CASSVGQGIDSEAFF	TGTGCCAGCAGCGTAGGACAGGGCATCGATAGTGAAGCTTTCTTT
TRBD2	-	TRBV27	TRBJ2-7	19	CASSLSAPLAGGDLYEQYF	TGTGCCAGCAGTTTATCGGCCCCCCTAGCGGGAGGCGACCTCTACGAGCAGTACTTC
-	few	TRBV4-1	TRBJ1-3	19	CASSSRDTRDTISGNTIYF	TGCGCCAGCAGCTCCCGGGACACCCGTGACACAATCTCTGGAAACACCATATATTTT
TRBD2	once	TRBV5-4	TRBJ2-7	14	CASSLSGITYEQYF	TGTGCCAGCAGCTTGAGCGGGATCACCTACGAGCAGTACTTC
-	-	TRBV4-2	TRBJ2-6	20	CASSRTEGQGIFSGANVLTF	TGTGCCAGCAGCCGTACTGAGGGGCAGGGAATTTTCTCTGGGGCCAACGTCCTGACTTTC
-	few	TRBV7-7	TRBJ2-7	14	CASSSLGASYEQYF	TGTGCCAGCAGCTCCCTGGGGGCCTCCTACGAGCAGTACTTC
TRBD1	-	TRBV29-1	TRBJ1-1	14	CSVQNTGGDTEAFF	TGCAGCGTTCAAAACACAGGGGGGGACACTGAAGCTTTCTTT
TRBD2	once	TRBV5-1	TRBJ2-1	16	CASSFGLAGPYNEQFF	TGCGCCAGCAGCTTCGGACTAGCGGGACCTTACAATGAGCAGTTCTTC
TRBD1	-	TRBV30	TRBJ1-2	15	CALNPRDRADYGYTF	TGTGCCTTGAACCCCAGGGACAGGGCAGACTATGGCTACACCTTC
-	-	TRBV10-3	TRBJ1-2	13	CATTQDRDYGYTF	TGTGCCACCACCCAGGACAGAGACTATGGCTACACCTTC
TRBD2	-	TRBV5-4	TRBJ2-3	13	CASSGLAGDTQYF	TGTGCCAGCAGCGGACTAGCGGGAGATACGCAGTATTTT
-	-	TRBV20-1	TRBJ2-7	10	CSARRYEQYF	TGCAGTGCTAGGAGGTACGAGCAGTACTTC
-	-	TRBV30	TRBJ1-5	14	CAWGELNANQPQHF	TGTGCCTGGGGGGAACTCAACGCCAATCAGCCCCAGCATTTT
TRBD1	-	TRBV19	TRBJ1-5	14	CASSTETGAQPQHF	TGTGCCAGTAGTACAGAGACAGGGGCCCAGCCCCAGCATTTT
TRBD2	-	TRBV7-2	TRBJ2-7	15	CASSPSGRAGYEQYF	TGTGCCAGCAGCCCCAGCGGGAGGGCCGGTTACGAGCAGTACTTC
-	-	TRBV7-9	TRBJ2-7	14	CASSLVGRAYEQYF	TGTGCCAGCAGCTTAGTTGGCAGGGCCTACGAGCAGTACTTC
TRBD2	once	TRBV5-4	TRBJ2-7	19	CASSWKVGLAGVSSYEQYF	TGTGCCAGCAGCTGGAAGGTGGGACTAGCGGGTGTCTCCTCCTACGAGCAGTACTTC
-	-	TRBV7-8	TRBJ1-5	17	CASSQLTHRDLNQPQHF	TGTGCCAGCAGCCAGTTAACACACCGGGACCTCAATCAGCCCCAGCATTTT
TRBD1	-	TRBV28	TRBJ1-5	15	CASSSPTGANQPQHF	TGTGCCAGCAGTTCACCCACAGGGGCCAATCAGCCCCAGCATTTT
TRBD1	-	TRBV5-4	TRBJ2-3	16	CASSPSVTGIPDTQYF	TGTGCCAGCAGCCCGAGCGTGACAGGGATTCCAGATACGCAGTATTTT
TRBD2	-	TRBV4-1	TRBJ2-2	20	CASSRSPGTSGMENTGELFF	TGCGCCAGCAGCCGATCCCCCGGGACTAGCGGGATGGAGAACACCGGGGAGCTGTTTTTT
-	once	TRBV7-8	TRBJ2-1	14	CASGWGAGNNEQFF	TGTGCCAGCGGGTGGGGGGCCGGCAACAATGAGCAGTTCTTC
-	-	TRBV28	TRBJ1-2	10	CASSFIGYTF	TGTGCCAGCAGTTTCATTGGCTACACCTTC
TRBD1	-	TRBV7-9	TRBJ2-1	17	CASSPQPPGQGSNEQFF	TGTGCCAGCAGCCCACAACCCCCCGGACAGGGGAGTAATGAGCAGTTCTTC
-	-	TRBV7-9	TRBJ1-1	14	CASSLAGTNTEAFF	TGTGCCAGCAGCTTAGCCGGGACGAACACTGAAGCTTTCTTT
TRBD1	-	TRBV6-5	TRBJ1-2	13	CASSYSTGGGYTF	TGTGCCAGCAGTTACTCGACAGGGGGCGGCTACACCTTC
-	-	TRBV6-1	TRBJ1-2	13	CASSVDSSWGYTF	TGTGCCAGCAGTGTCGACAGTTCTTGGGGCTACACCTTC
-	-	TRBV1	TRBJ2-4	16	CTSSPPEGAHGNIQYF	TGCACCAGCAGCCCCCCAGAGGGGGCGCACGGAAACATTCAGTACTTC
-	-	TRBV28	TRBJ2-7	14	CASSPGVPPYEQYF	TGTGCCAGCAGTCCAGGGGTCCCCCCCTACGAGCAGTACTTC
-	few	TRBV18	TRBJ1-6	12	CASSLSQSPLHF	TGTGCCAGCTCACTGAGTCAGTCACCCCTCCACTTT
TRBD2	-	TRBV18	TRBJ2-3	15	CASSDLAGSTDTQYF	TGTGCCAGCTCAGACCTAGCGGGAAGCACAGATACGCAGTATTTT
TRBD2	-	TRBV7-3	TRBJ2-1	15	CASSWGTSVIDEQFF	TGTGCCAGCAGCTGGGGGACTAGCGTTATCGATGAGCAGTTCTTC
-	-	TRBV6-6	TRBJ1-5	13	CASTGGGNQPQHF	TGTGCCAGCACCGGGGGAGGCAATCAGCCCCAGCATTTT
TRBD2	-	TRBV18	TRBJ2-3	15	CASSVAGGRTDTQYF	TGTGCCAGCTCAGTAGCGGGAGGCCGCACAGATACGCAGTATTTT